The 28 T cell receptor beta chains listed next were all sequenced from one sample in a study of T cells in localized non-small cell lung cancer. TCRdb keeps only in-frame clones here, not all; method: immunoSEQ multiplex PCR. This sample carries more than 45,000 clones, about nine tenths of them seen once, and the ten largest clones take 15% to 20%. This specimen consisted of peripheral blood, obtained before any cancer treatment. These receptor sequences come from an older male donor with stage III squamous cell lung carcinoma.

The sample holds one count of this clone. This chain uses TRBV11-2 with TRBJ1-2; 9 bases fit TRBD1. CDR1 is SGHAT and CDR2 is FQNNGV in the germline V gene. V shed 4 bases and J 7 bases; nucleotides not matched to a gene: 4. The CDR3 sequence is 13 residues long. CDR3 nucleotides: TGTGCCAGCAGCTCCCGACAGGGGGGTGGCTACACCTTC. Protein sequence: CASSSRQGGGYTF.

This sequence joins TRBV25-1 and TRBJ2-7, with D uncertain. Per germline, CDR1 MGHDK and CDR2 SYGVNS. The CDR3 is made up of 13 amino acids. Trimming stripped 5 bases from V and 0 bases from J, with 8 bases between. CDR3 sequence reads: CASSSSNSYEQYF. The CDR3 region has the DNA TGTGCCAGCAGTTCGAGCAACTCCTACGAGCAGTACTTC.

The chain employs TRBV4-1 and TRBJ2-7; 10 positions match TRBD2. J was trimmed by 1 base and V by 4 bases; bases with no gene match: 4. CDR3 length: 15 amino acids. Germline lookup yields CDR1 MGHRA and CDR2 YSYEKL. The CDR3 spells CASSLRTSGSYEQYF. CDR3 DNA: TGCGCCAGCAGCCTCAGGACTAGCGGATCCTACGAGCAGTACTTC.

The CDR3 region is CASSRPGQRMGYTF. Here the CDR3 DNA reads TGTGCCAGCAGCCGACCGGGACAGCGGATGGGCTACACCTTC. The chain combines TRBV7-2 with TRBJ1-2; 7 nucleotides line up with TRBD1. Germline V gene data show CDR1 as SGHTA and CDR2 as FQGNSA. This CDR3 spans 14 amino acids. V dropped 5 bases and J dropped 8; count of bases not matched to a gene: 11.

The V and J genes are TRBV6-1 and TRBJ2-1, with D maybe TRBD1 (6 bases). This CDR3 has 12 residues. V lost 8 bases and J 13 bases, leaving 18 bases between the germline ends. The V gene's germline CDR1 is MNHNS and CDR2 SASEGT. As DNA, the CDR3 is TGTGCCAGCGTTGTCTACGGGACACCTCAGTTCTTC. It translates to CASVVYGTPQFF.

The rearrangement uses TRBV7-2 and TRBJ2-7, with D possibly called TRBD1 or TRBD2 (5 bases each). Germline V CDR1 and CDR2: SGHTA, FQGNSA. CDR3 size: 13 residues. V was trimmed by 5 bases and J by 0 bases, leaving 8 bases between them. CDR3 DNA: TGTGCCAGCAGCCCGGGACGCTCCTACGAGCAGTACTTC. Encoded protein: CASSPGRSYEQYF.

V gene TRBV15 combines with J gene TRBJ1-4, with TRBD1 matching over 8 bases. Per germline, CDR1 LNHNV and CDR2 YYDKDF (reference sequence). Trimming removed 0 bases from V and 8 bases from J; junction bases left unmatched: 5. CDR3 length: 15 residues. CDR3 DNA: TGTGCCACCAGCAGAGACGGACAGGGTCGGGAAAAACTGTTTTTT. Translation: CATSRDGQGREKLFF. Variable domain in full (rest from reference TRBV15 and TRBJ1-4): DAMVIQNPRYQVTQFGKPVTLSCSQTLNHNVMYWYQQKSSQAPKLLFHYYDKDFNNEADTPDNFQSRRPNTSFCFLDIRSPGLGDTAMYLCATSRDGQGREKLFFGSGTQLSVL.

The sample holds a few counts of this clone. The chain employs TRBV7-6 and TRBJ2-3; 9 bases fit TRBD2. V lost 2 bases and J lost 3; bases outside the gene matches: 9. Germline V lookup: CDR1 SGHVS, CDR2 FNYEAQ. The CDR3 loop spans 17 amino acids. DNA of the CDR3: TGTGCCAGCAGCTTATCGGGCGGGGGGGCTAGGACAGATACGCAGTATTTT. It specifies CASSLSGGGARTDTQYF.

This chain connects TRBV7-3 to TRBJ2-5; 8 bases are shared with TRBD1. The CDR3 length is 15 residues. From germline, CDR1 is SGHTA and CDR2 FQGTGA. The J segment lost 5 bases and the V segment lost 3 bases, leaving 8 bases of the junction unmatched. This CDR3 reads CASSLQGAVGETQYF. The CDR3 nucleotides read TGTGCCAGCAGCTTGCAGGGGGCTGTCGGTGAGACCCAGTACTTC.

The CDR3, as DNA: TGTGCCAGCAGCTTGGGGGGACAGGGGCGCTCTGGGGCCAACGTCCTGACTTTC. Translation gives CASSLGGQGRSGANVLTF. The chain has TRBV5-4 and TRBJ2-6; 10 bases line up with TRBD1. CDR1 is SGHNT and CDR2 is YYREEE in the germline V gene (reference sequence). V lost 0 bases to trimming and J lost 0 bases; unmatched junction nucleotides: 3. The CDR3 has 18 amino acids.

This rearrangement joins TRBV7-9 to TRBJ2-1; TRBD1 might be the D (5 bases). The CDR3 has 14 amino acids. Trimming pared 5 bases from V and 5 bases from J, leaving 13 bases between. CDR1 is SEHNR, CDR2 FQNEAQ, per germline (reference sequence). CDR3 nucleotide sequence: TGTGCCAGCAGCCACCAGGGCCGGGACAATGAGCAGTTCTTC. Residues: CASSHQGRDNEQFF. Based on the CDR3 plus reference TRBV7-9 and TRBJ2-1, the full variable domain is DTGVSQNPRHKITKRGQNVTFRCDPISEHNRLYWYRQTLGQGPEFLTYFQNEAQLEKSRLLSDRFSAERPKGSFSTLEIQRTEQGDSAMYLCASSHQGRDNEQFFGPGTRLTVL.

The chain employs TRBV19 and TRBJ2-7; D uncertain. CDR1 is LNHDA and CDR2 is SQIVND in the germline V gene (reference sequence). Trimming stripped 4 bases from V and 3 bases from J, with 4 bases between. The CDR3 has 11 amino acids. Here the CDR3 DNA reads TGTGCCAGTAGTAACAGCTACGAGCAGTACTTC. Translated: CASSNSYEQYF.

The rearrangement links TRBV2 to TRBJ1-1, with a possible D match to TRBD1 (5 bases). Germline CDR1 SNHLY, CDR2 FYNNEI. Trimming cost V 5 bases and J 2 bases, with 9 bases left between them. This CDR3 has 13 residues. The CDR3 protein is CASSLRGNTEAFF. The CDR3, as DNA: TGTGCCAGCAGTTTGAGGGGTAACACTGAAGCTTTCTTT. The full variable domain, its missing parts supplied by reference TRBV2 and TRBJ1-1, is EPEVTQTPSHQVTQMGQEVILRCVPISNHLYFYWYRQILGQKVEFLVSFYNNEISEKSEIFDDQFSVERPDGSNFTLKIRSTKLEDSAMYFCASSLRGNTEAFFGQGTRLTVV.

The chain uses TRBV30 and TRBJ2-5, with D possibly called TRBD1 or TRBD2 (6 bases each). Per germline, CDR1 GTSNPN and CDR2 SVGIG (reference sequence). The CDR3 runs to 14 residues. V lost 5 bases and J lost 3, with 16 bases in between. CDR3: CAWGDKGLEETQYF. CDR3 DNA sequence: TGTGCCTGGGGGGACAAGGGACTTGAAGAGACCCAGTACTTC.

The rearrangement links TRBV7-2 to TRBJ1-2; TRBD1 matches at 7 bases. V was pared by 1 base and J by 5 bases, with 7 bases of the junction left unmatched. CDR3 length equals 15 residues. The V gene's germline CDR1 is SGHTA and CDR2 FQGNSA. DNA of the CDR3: TGTGCCAGCAGCTTAGATCGCGGGACAGCTTATGGCTACACCTTC. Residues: CASSLDRGTAYGYTF.

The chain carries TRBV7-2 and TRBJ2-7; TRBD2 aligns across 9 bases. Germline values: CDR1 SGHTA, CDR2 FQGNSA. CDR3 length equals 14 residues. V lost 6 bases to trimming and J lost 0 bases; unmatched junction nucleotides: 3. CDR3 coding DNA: TGTGCCAGCAGAAATAGCGGGAGCTCCTACGAGCAGTACTTC. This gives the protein CASRNSGSSYEQYF. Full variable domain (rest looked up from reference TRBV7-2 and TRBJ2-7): GAGVSQSPSNKVTEKGKDVELRCDPISGHTALYWYRQSLGQGLEFLIYFQGNSAPDKSGLPSDRFSAERTGGSVSTLTIQRTQQEDSAVYLCASRNSGSSYEQYFGPGTRLTVT.

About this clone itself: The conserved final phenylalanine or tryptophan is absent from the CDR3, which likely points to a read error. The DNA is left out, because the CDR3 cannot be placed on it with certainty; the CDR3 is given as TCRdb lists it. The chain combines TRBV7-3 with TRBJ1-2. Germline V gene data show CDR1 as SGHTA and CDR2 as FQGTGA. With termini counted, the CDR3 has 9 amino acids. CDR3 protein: CASSQGSGG.

The CDR3 is CASSGSSGRSGPQYF. The CDR3 bases are TGTGCCAGCAGCGGGAGTAGCGGGAGATCGGGTCCGCAGTATTTT. V and J are TRBV7-9 and TRBJ2-3; 9 bases are shared with TRBD2. Germline values: CDR1 SEHNR, CDR2 FQNEAQ (reference sequence). Losses at the gene ends were 5 bases for V and 10 bases for J; bases not matched to a gene: 13. The CDR3 is 15 residues long.

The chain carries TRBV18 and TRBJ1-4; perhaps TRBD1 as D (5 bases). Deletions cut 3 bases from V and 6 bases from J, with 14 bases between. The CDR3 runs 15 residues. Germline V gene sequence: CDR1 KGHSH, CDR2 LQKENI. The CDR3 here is CASSPRGGVDEKLFF. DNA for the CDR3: TGTGCCAGCTCACCGAGGGGAGGGGTTGATGAAAAACTGTTTTTT.

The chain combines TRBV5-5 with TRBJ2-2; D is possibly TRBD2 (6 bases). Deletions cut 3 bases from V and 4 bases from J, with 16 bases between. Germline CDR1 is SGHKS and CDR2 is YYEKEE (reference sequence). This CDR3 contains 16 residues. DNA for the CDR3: TGTGCCAGCAGCTCCCGTGGGCGGGAAGCCACCGGGGAGCTGTTTTTT. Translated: CASSSRGREATGELFF.

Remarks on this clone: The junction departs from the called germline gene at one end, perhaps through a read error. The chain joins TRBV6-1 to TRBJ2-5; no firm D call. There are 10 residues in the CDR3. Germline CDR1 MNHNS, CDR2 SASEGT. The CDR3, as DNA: TGTGCCACCAGTCGAGAGGCCCAGTACTTC. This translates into CATSREAQYF.

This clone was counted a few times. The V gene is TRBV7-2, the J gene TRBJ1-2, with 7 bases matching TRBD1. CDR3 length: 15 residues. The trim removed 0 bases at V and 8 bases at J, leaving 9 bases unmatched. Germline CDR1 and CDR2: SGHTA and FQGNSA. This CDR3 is CASSLAKETGTGYTF. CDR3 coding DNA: TGTGCCAGCAGCTTAGCGAAGGAGACAGGGACCGGCTACACCTTC.

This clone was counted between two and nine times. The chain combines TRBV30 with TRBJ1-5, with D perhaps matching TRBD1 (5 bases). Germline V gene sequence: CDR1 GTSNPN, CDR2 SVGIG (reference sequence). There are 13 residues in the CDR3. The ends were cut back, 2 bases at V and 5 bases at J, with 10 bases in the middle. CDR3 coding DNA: TGTGCCTGGAGTCGGACCAGGGATCAGCCCCAGCATTTT. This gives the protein CAWSRTRDQPQHF.

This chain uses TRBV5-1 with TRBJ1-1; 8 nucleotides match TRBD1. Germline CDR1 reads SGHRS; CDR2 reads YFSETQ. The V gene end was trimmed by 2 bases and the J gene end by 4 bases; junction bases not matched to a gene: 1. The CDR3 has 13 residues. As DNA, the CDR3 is TGCGCCAGCAGCTTCGGACAGGGCACTGAAGCTTTCTTT. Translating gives CASSFGQGTEAFF.

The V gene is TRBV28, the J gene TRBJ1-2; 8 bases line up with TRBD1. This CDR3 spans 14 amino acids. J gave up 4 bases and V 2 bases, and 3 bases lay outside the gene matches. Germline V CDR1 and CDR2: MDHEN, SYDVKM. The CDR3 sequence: CASSLGTGAYGYTF. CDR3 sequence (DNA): TGTGCCAGCAGTTTAGGGACAGGCGCCTATGGCTACACCTTC.

The DNA of the CDR3 is TGTGCCAGCAGCTCGTACAGGGGGCAACAGCCCCAGCATTTT. This gives the protein CASSSYRGQQPQHF. This rearrangement joins TRBV7-2 to TRBJ1-5; 9 nucleotides match TRBD1. The CDR3 runs 14 residues. J lost 7 bases, V lost 4 bases, and 5 bases had no gene match. The germline V gene encodes CDR1 SGHTA and CDR2 FQGNSA.

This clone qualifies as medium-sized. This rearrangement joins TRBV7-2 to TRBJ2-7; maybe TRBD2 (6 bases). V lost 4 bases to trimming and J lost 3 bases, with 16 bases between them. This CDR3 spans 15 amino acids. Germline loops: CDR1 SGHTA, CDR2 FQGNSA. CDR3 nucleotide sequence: TGTGCCAGCAGCTACCGGGACTGGGGGAACTACGAGCAGTACTTC. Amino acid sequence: CASSYRDWGNYEQYF.

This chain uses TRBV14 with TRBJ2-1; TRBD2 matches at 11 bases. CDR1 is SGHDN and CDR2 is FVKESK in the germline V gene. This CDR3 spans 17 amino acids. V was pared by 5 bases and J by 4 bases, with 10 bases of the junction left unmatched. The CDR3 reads CASSKGTSGGPYNEQFF. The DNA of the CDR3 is TGTGCCAGCAGCAAAGGGACTAGCGGAGGGCCTTACAATGAGCAGTTCTTC. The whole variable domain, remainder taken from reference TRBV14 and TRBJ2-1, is EAGVTQFPSHSVIEKGQTVTLRCDPISGHDNLYWYRRVMGKEIKFLLHFVKESKQDESGMPNNRFLAERTGGTYSTLKVQPAELEDSGVYFCASSKGTSGGPYNEQFFGPGTRLTVL.